The rows below give T cell receptor beta chains drawn from one sample of a study of cytomegalovirus exposure and HLA in healthy donors. Assay used: immunoSEQ multiplex PCR; TCRdb lists only in-frame clones, some missing. The table records about 67,000 clones, around 80% of them present only once. The specimen was PBMCs. The source of these receptors is a middle-aged man in good health and CMV-seronegative. Both conserved end residues are part of each CDR3. D genes are given only for firm matches. The size of a clone is reported for some rows only, either as once, few or many, or as a class for expanded clones.

DNA: TGCGCCAGCAGCCCCACCGGGACTAGCGGTTACGAGCAGTACTTC
CDR3: CASSPTGTSGYEQYF
size: NA
J: TRBJ2-7
D: TRBD2
V: TRBV5-1

DNA: TGCGCCAGCAGCTTGAAGGACAGGGGAAACACCGGGGAGCTGTTTTTT
CDR3: CASSLKDRGNTGELFF
size: NA
J: TRBJ2-2
D: TRBD1
V: TRBV5-1

DNA: TGTGCCAGCAGTGTCGAACAGGGCCGAGGTTACGAGCAGTACTTC
CDR3: CASSVEQGRGYEQYF
size: few
J: TRBJ2-7
D: NA
V: TRBV6-4

DNA: TGTGCCAGCAGCCAAAGGGGCGGACCCCATAGCAATCAGCCCCAGCATTTT
CDR3: CASSQRGGPHSNQPQHF
size: NA
J: TRBJ1-5
D: NA
V: TRBV2

DNA: TGTTCCAGCAGCCTGGGGACTAGCGGAACCAAAAACATTCAGTACTTC
CDR3: CSSSLGTSGTKNIQYF
size: NA
J: TRBJ2-4
D: TRBD2
V: TRBV7-9

DNA: TGTGCCAGCAGGCACGCCAGGGGGCTGGAGTTTGCAGATACGCAGTATTTT
CDR3: CASRHARGLEFADTQYF
size: NA
J: TRBJ2-3
D: TRBD1
V: TRBV7-2

DNA: TGTGCCAGCAGTCAGACCGTGAGACAGGGTGGAATAAACACCATATATTTT
CDR3: CASSQTVRQGGINTIYF
size: NA
J: TRBJ1-3
D: TRBD1
V: TRBV27

DNA: TGTGCCAGCAGTCCGGGACTAGCGGTGACCAATGAGCAGTTCTTC
CDR3: CASSPGLAVTNEQFF
size: NA
J: TRBJ2-1
D: TRBD2
V: TRBV27

DNA: TGTGCCAGCAGTTTAACCACCGGGACTAGCTTCTACGAGCAGTACTTC
CDR3: CASSLTTGTSFYEQYF
size: NA
J: TRBJ2-7
D: TRBD2
V: TRBV6-6

DNA: TGTGCCAGCAGTAACAGACAGGTGTACTACTCTGGCTACACCTTC
CDR3: CASSNRQVYYSGYTF
size: NA
J: TRBJ1-2
D: NA
V: TRBV28

DNA: TGTGCCAGCAGTGATCCCTTGGGGACTAGCGGTGTCGAGCAGTACTTC
CDR3: CASSDPLGTSGVEQYF
size: few
J: TRBJ2-7
D: TRBD2
V: TRBV6-1

DNA: TGCGCCAGCAGTAAGGGACTAGCCAACACCGGGGAGCTGTTTTTT
CDR3: CASSKGLANTGELFF
size: NA
J: TRBJ2-2
D: TRBD2
V: TRBV10-1

DNA: TGTGCCAGCAGTTACGAAGGCAGGGCGGCACCCCTCCACTTT
CDR3: CASSYEGRAAPLHF
size: NA
J: TRBJ1-6
D: NA
V: TRBV6-5

DNA: TGTGCCAGCAGCTTGGTGGGCAGATCCTACGAGCAGTACTTC
CDR3: CASSLVGRSYEQYF
size: many
J: TRBJ2-7
D: NA
V: TRBV5-5

DNA: TGTGCCACCAGCAGAGATAGGAGGAGACTAGCGGGAGGGCCGGGTAATGAGCAGTTCTTC
CDR3: CATSRDRRRLAGGPGNEQFF
size: NA
J: TRBJ2-1
D: TRBD2
V: TRBV15

DNA: TGCAGCACTTCCAAGAGGGGACTAGCCTCAGATACGCAGTATTTT
CDR3: CSTSKRGLASDTQYF
size: NA
J: TRBJ2-3
D: TRBD2
V: TRBV29-1

DNA: TGTGCCAGCTCACCAGAGCGGGGGGGCGGTGATGAGCAGTTCTTC
CDR3: CASSPERGGGDEQFF
size: once
J: TRBJ2-1
D: TRBD2
V: TRBV18

DNA: TGTGCCAGCAGCCCCTATAGCGGGGCCACAGATACGCAGTATTTT
CDR3: CASSPYSGATDTQYF
size: NA
J: TRBJ2-3
D: TRBD2
V: TRBV7-7

DNA: TGTGCCAGCAGCAGGGGGTCCTCCTACAATGAGCAGTTCTTC
CDR3: CASSRGSSYNEQFF
size: NA
J: TRBJ2-1
D: NA
V: TRBV9

DNA: TGTGCCAGCAGCTTAAGCGAAATCGAGACCCAGTACTTC
CDR3: CASSLSEIETQYF
size: once
J: TRBJ2-5
D: NA
V: TRBV7-2